Below, 11 T cell receptor beta chains from the same sample are listed, as sequenced in a study of beta chain features in type 1 diabetes. The entirety of the isolated RNA underwent reverse transcription, so expressed TCRB transcripts were sequenced. The data were produced by immunoSEQ multiplex PCR, yet TCRdb's version contains in-frame clones alone and is incomplete. The table includes 350,000 to 450,000 clones, approximately 15% detected once. Material: naive CD4+ T cells from blood. The source is a man aged 25-45 years in good health.

This clone was observed a handful of times. This sequence joins TRBV5-1 and TRBJ2-1, with D perhaps matching TRBD2 (6 bases). This CDR3 contains 14 residues. CDR1 and CDR2 from the germline V gene are SGHRS and YFSETQ. V dropped 4 bases and J dropped 6 bases, with 14 bases sitting between them. CDR3 amino acids: CASSRLTSLNEQFF. DNA of the CDR3: TGCGCCAGCAGCCGCCTGACTAGTCTCAATGAGCAGTTCTTC.

The V gene is TRBV11-3, the J gene TRBJ2-1; 8 bases are a match to TRBD2. Germline V gene data show CDR1 as SGHNT and CDR2 as YENEEA. V dropped 2 bases and J dropped 6; count of bases not matched to a gene: 6. CDR3 length: 15 residues. The CDR3 nucleotides are TGTGCCAGCAGCTTACGGGGTAGCGGGATCAATGAGCAGTTCTTC. It translates to CASSLRGSGINEQFF.

This sequence joins TRBV4-3 and TRBJ1-2; unclear D gene. V was cut by 3 bases and J by 0 bases, with 8 bases left in between. In germline, CDR1 is LGHNA, CDR2 YSLEER. The CDR3 runs 14 residues. The CDR3 loop reads CASSHQAANYGYTF. The CDR3, as DNA: TGCGCCAGCAGCCACCAAGCGGCTAACTATGGCTACACCTTC.

The chain joins TRBV6-5 to TRBJ2-3; 10 bases fit TRBD2. CDR1 and CDR2 from the germline V gene are MNHEY and SVGAGI. The CDR3 loop spans 15 amino acids. V was pared by 5 bases and J by 4 bases, with 6 bases of the junction left unmatched. The CDR3 loop reads CASSPSGGMADTQYF. The CDR3 DNA reads as TGTGCCAGCAGTCCTAGCGGGGGTATGGCAGATACGCAGTATTTT.

There are a few counts of this clone. The genes are TRBV7-9 and TRBJ1-6; TRBD1 aligns across 7 bases. Germline CDR1 and CDR2: SEHNR and FQNEAQ (reference sequence). V lost 2 bases, J lost 10 bases, and 5 bases stayed unmatched. The CDR3 contains 14 residues. CDR3 in amino acids: CASSLSQGTSPLHF. The CDR3 DNA reads as TGTGCCAGCAGCTTATCACAGGGGACCTCACCCCTCCACTTT. Variable domain in full (rest from reference TRBV7-9 and TRBJ1-6): DTGVSQNPRHKITKRGQNVTFRCDPISEHNRLYWYRQTLGQGPEFLTYFQNEAQLEKSRLLSDRFSAERPKGSFSTLEIQRTEQGDSAMYLCASSLSQGTSPLHFGNGTRLTVT.

The rearrangement links TRBV18 to TRBJ2-1; no clear D gene. In germline, CDR1 is KGHSH, CDR2 LQKENI. This CDR3 region has 11 residues. V dropped 4 bases and J dropped 5 bases, with 3 bases sitting between them. CDR3 residues: CASSLNNEQFF. The CDR3 nucleotides read TGTGCCAGCTCACTTAACAATGAGCAGTTCTTC.

This chain's CDR3 is CASSQEQGLKYEQFF. Here the CDR3 DNA reads TGCGCCAGCAGCCAAGAACAGGGATTGAAGTATGAGCAGTTCTTC. This sequence joins TRBV4-3 and TRBJ2-1, with D possibly matching TRBD1 (6 bases). The germline V gene has CDR1 LGHNA and CDR2 YSLEER. Trimming took 0 bases from V and 8 from J, leaving 14 bases between them. CDR3 size: 15 residues.

This clone has a count of ten or more. The chain combines TRBV29-1 with TRBJ2-5; tentatively, D is TRBD1 or TRBD2 (5 bases each). CDR3 length: 13 residues. In germline, CDR1 is SQVTM, CDR2 ANQGSEA. Trimming took 7 bases from V and 0 from J, leaving 12 bases between them. CDR3 coding DNA: TGCAGCGCCGGGGACGGGTACCAAGAGACCCAGTACTTC. Its protein is CSAGDGYQETQYF.

The J gene is TRBJ2-3, the V gene TRBV6-1, with TRBD1 as a possible D gene (6 bases). Germline V gene sequence: CDR1 MNHNS, CDR2 SASEGT. The germline V and J ends were trimmed by 8 bases and 3 bases, with 9 bases remaining between them. The CDR3 is 12 amino acids. The CDR3 nucleotides read TGTGCCAGCCTAGGGGGTACAGATACGCAGTATTTT. Translated, it gives CASLGGTDTQYF.

This clone occurred a few times. This sequence joins TRBV30 and TRBJ2-1; D is unclear. CDR1 GTSNPN and CDR2 SVGIG come from the germline V gene (reference sequence). The CDR3 spans 15 residues. V lost 2 bases to trimming and J lost 6 bases, with 17 bases between them. CDR3 residues: CAWSRTVGIANEQFF. The CDR3, as DNA: TGTGCCTGGAGTAGGACGGTGGGGATAGCCAATGAGCAGTTCTTC.

This clone was detected a few times. This chain joins TRBV7-6 and TRBJ2-7; 9 positions agree with TRBD1. The germline V gene encodes CDR1 SGHVS and CDR2 FNYEAQ. CDR3 length: 16 residues. Trimming took 1 base from V and 0 from J; bases not matched to a gene: 4. The CDR3 region is CASSLGSGQGSYEQYF. The DNA of the CDR3 is TGTGCCAGCAGCTTAGGTTCGGGACAGGGCTCCTACGAGCAGTACTTC.